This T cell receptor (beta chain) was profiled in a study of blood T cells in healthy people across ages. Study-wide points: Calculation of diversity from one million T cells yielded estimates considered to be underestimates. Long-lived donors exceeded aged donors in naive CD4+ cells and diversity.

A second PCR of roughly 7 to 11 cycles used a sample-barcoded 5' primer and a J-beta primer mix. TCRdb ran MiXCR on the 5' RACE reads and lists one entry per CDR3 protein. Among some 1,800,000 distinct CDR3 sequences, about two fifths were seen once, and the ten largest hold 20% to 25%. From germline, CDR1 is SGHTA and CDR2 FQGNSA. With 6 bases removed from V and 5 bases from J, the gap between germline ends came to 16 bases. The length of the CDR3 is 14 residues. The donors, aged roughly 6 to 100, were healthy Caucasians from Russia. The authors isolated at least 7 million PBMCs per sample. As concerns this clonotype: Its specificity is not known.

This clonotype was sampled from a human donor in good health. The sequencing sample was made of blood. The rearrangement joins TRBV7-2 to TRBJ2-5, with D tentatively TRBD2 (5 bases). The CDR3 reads CASSPSRVVETQYF. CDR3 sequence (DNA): TGTGCCAGCAGTCCCTCGCGGGTGGTCGAGACCCAGTACTTC.